Below are 31 T cell receptor beta chains sequenced from a single sample in a study of blood T cell repertoires in COVID-19. Method: immunoSEQ multiplex PCR; TCRdb's copy keeps in-frame clones and lacks some. This table holds almost 250,000 clones, 65% to 90% found once. The sample taken for sequencing was PBMCs or T cells enriched from blood (not recorded which). Receptors were obtained from a woman aged 50 to 60 with acute COVID-19.

The rearrangement uses TRBV27 and TRBJ1-6; maybe TRBD1 (5 bases). Germline V gene lookup returns CDR1 MNHEY and CDR2 SMNVEV (reference sequence). The germline V and J ends were trimmed by 5 bases and 7 bases, with 18 bases remaining between them. This CDR3 has 16 amino acids. The CDR3 loop reads CASSVGRGLRNSPLHF. The CDR3 DNA follows: TGTGCCAGCAGTGTCGGACGGGGACTCAGGAATTCACCCCTCCACTTT.

The chain links TRBV5-1 to TRBJ1-2; the D is unclear. Germline-derived CDR1 and CDR2 are SGHRS and YFSETQ. The CDR3 contains 13 residues. Between the trimmed V and J ends, which lost 9 bases and 0 bases, there was a span of 12 bases. CDR3 residues: CATAVEANYGYTF. The CDR3 DNA sequence: TGCGCCACTGCAGTGGAGGCTAACTATGGCTACACCTTC.

The rearrangement joins TRBV7-2 to TRBJ2-1; 10 bases are a match to TRBD2. The CDR3 totals 17 residues. Germline values: CDR1 SGHTA, CDR2 FQGNSA. V dropped 7 bases and J dropped 6; count of bases not matched to a gene: 15. The chain's CDR3 is CASTLEGLAGGRNEQFF. CDR3 DNA sequence: TGTGCCAGCACCCTAGAGGGGTTAGCGGGGGGTCGCAATGAGCAGTTCTTC. The full variable domain, with the rest looked up from reference TRBV7-2 and TRBJ2-1, is GAGVSQSPSNKVTEKGKDVELRCDPISGHTALYWYRQSLGQGLEFLIYFQGNSAPDKSGLPSDRFSAERTGGSVSTLTIQRTQQEDSAVYLCASTLEGLAGGRNEQFFGPGTRLTVL.

The CDR3: CASQGWVPEAFF. CDR3 in DNA: TGTGCCAGTCAGGGGTGGGTACCTGAAGCTTTCTTT. The chain recombines TRBV30 with TRBJ1-1, with a weak D call TRBD1 (6 bases). The CDR3 covers 12 residues. V dropped 8 bases and J dropped 6 bases, with 16 bases sitting between them. Germline V gene sequence: CDR1 GTSNPN, CDR2 SVGIG (reference sequence).

This clone has just one count. The V gene is TRBV7-2, the J gene TRBJ1-6; TRBD1 aligns across 9 bases. Germline values: CDR1 SGHTA, CDR2 FQGNSA. The trim removed 5 bases at V and 9 bases at J, leaving 8 bases unmatched. CDR3 size: 15 residues. CDR3 in amino acids: CASSNPDRGRSPLHF. In DNA form, the CDR3 reads TGTGCCAGCAGCAACCCGGACAGGGGCCGTTCACCCCTCCACTTT.

As DNA, the CDR3 is TGTGCCAGCAGCCGGTGGGACAGGGGGGCCCAGCATTCACCCCTCCACTTT. This encodes CASSRWDRGAQHSPLHF. The chain is built from TRBV14 and TRBJ1-6; 11 nucleotides align to TRBD1. Losses at the gene ends were 4 bases for V and 8 bases for J; bases not matched to a gene: 10. Looked up from germline, CDR1 is SGHDN and CDR2 is FVKESK. The CDR3 length is 17 residues.

The chain employs TRBV2 and TRBJ1-4, with 7 nucleotides matching TRBD1. J lost 7 bases, V lost 6 bases, and 11 bases had no gene match. CDR3 length: 15 amino acids. Per the germline V gene, CDR1 is SNHLY and CDR2 is FYNNEI. In DNA, the CDR3 is TGTGCCAGCAGGGCGTGGCGGACAGGTGGTGAAAAACTGTTTTTT. Encoded protein: CASRAWRTGGEKLFF. Combining the CDR3 with reference TRBV2 and TRBJ1-4 gives the whole variable domain EPEVTQTPSHQVTQMGQEVILRCVPISNHLYFYWYRQILGQKVEFLVSFYNNEISEKSEIFDDQFSVERPDGSNFTLKIRSTKLEDSAMYFCASRAWRTGGEKLFFGSGTQLSVL.

The chain employs TRBV29-1 and TRBJ1-2; D remains ambiguous. Per germline, CDR1 SQVTM and CDR2 ANQGSEA. This CDR3 comprises 12 residues. The germline V and J ends were trimmed by 6 bases and 5 bases, with 13 bases remaining between them. The CDR3 nucleotides are TGCAGCGTCGAACTGCCCGGGTATGGCTACACCTTC. Protein: CSVELPGYGYTF.

V is TRBV19 and J is TRBJ2-7; 7 bases are shared with TRBD1. CDR3 size: 15 residues. From germline, CDR1 is LNHDA and CDR2 SQIVND (reference sequence). The V and J ends lost 5 bases and 1 base, in that order; junction bases with no gene match: 8. The chain's CDR3 is CASSSGTDTSYEQYF. The CDR3 region has the DNA TGTGCCAGTAGTTCCGGGACAGATACTTCCTACGAGCAGTACTTC.

This clone was counted only a few times. The gene calls are TRBV30 and TRBJ1-2; 8 positions match TRBD1. CDR1 and CDR2 (germline): GTSNPN, SVGIG (reference sequence). V lost 2 bases and J lost 4; bases outside the gene matches: 9. This CDR3 contains 15 residues. The CDR3 region is CAWSRTGHNVYGYTF. The CDR3, as DNA: TGTGCCTGGAGTAGGACAGGGCATAATGTCTATGGCTACACCTTC.

The chain couples TRBV7-9 to TRBJ1-2, with a tentative D call TRBD1 (5 bases). Germline lookup yields CDR1 SEHNR and CDR2 FQNEAQ (reference sequence). The V and J ends lost 6 bases and 8 bases respectively, with 19 bases between them. The CDR3 is 14 residues long. CDR3 sequence reads: CASSSFTGAPGYTF. The CDR3 coding sequence is TGTGCCAGCAGTTCTTTTACAGGAGCACCGGGCTACACCTTC.

V is TRBV4-1 and J is TRBJ1-5, with D perhaps TRBD1 (5 bases). Germline V gives CDR1 MGHRA, CDR2 YSYEKL. The germline V and J ends were trimmed by 0 bases and 5 bases, with 14 bases remaining between them. The CDR3 covers 16 residues. The CDR3 DNA is TGCGCCAGCAGCCAAGAGGTTTCATGGGGGGATCAGCCCCAGCATTTT. It yields the protein CASSQEVSWGDQPQHF.

The DNA of the CDR3 is TGTGCCAGCTCACCATACAGTGATGGCTACACCTTC. Residues: CASSPYSDGYTF. The chain joins TRBV18 to TRBJ1-2, with D unclear. From germline, CDR1 is KGHSH and CDR2 LQKENI. V gave up 2 bases and J gave up 6 bases, with 7 bases separating them. The CDR3 has 12 residues. Full variable domain (missing parts from reference TRBV18 and TRBJ1-2): NAGVMQNPRHLVRRRGQEARLRCSPMKGHSHVYWYRQLPEEGLKFMVYLQKENIIDESGMPKERFSAEFPKEGPSILRIQQVVRGDSAAYFCASSPYSDGYTFGSGTRLTVV.

This clone was found a few times. The genes are TRBV6-2 or TRBV6-3 and TRBJ2-6; D might be TRBD2 (6 bases). The CDR3 totals 17 residues. Germline V gene sequence: CDR1 MNHEY, CDR2 SVGEGT. V lost 0 bases and J 1 base, leaving 10 bases between the germline ends. CDR3 residues: CASSYSAGRSGANVLTF. The CDR3 DNA reads TGTGCCAGCAGTTACTCAGCCGGGAGATCTGGGGCCAACGTCCTGACTTTC.

This chain joins TRBV19 and TRBJ1-5; 8 bases line up with TRBD1. The V segment lost 9 bases and the J segment 0 bases; nucleotides outside the gene matches: 7. The length of the CDR3 is 15 residues. The germline gives CDR1 LNHDA, CDR2 SQIVND (reference sequence). The CDR3 protein is CASGQGPNSNQPQHF. As DNA, the CDR3 is TGTGCCAGCGGACAGGGCCCAAATAGCAATCAGCCCCAGCATTTT.

V usage is TRBV18 and J usage is TRBJ2-2; 7 bases line up with TRBD1. The CDR3 loop spans 15 amino acids. With 2 bases clipped from V and 3 bases from J, the junction kept 3 bases outside the gene matches. Germline CDR1 reads KGHSH; CDR2 reads LQKENI. CDR3 loop: CASSPRGGDTGELFF. In DNA form, the CDR3 reads TGTGCCAGCTCACCAAGAGGGGGCGACACCGGGGAGCTGTTTTTT. Supplemented by reference TRBV18 and TRBJ2-2, the full variable domain reads NAGVMQNPRHLVRRRGQEARLRCSPMKGHSHVYWYRQLPEEGLKFMVYLQKENIIDESGMPKERFSAEFPKEGPSILRIQQVVRGDSAAYFCASSPRGGDTGELFFGEGSRLTVL.

J is TRBJ2-5 and V is TRBV19; 11 positions match TRBD2. The V and J ends lost 5 bases and 2 bases, in that order; junction bases with no gene match: 7. CDR1 and CDR2 (germline): LNHDA, SQIVND (reference sequence). The CDR3 runs 16 residues. DNA for the CDR3: TGTGCCAGTAGTTTCTATAGCGGGGGGGCTCAAGAGACCCAGTACTTC. It codes for CASSFYSGGAQETQYF.

V gene TRBV10-3 combines with J gene TRBJ1-1; D possibly corresponds to TRBD1 (5 bases). The CDR3 contains 13 residues. Germline CDR1 reads ENHRY; CDR2 reads SYGVKD. V lost 3 bases to trimming and J lost 4 bases, with 9 bases between them. The CDR3 region has the DNA TGTGCCATCAGTGACAGGGAGGGCACTGAAGCTTTCTTT. Translated: CAISDREGTEAFF.

This chain links TRBV7-9 with TRBJ1-4; D not certain. CDR1 SEHNR and CDR2 FQNEAQ come from the germline V gene (reference sequence). The CDR3 covers 13 residues. Trimming took off 5 bases at V and 8 bases at J, with 12 bases between the two ends. CDR3: CASSPRRSEKLFF. In DNA form, the CDR3 reads TGTGCCAGCAGCCCCCGGCGGTCGGAAAAACTGTTTTTT. Based on the CDR3 plus reference TRBV7-9 and TRBJ1-4, the full variable domain is DTGVSQNPRHKITKRGQNVTFRCDPISEHNRLYWYRQTLGQGPEFLTYFQNEAQLEKSRLLSDRFSAERPKGSFSTLEIQRTEQGDSAMYLCASSPRRSEKLFFGSGTQLSVL.

The V and J genes are TRBV27 and TRBJ1-1, with 12 bases aligning to TRBD1. The CDR3 is 16 amino acids. CDR1 and CDR2 (germline): MNHEY, SMNVEV (reference sequence). The V and J ends lost 5 bases and 5 bases, in that order; junction bases with no gene match: 9. In DNA, the CDR3 is TGTGCCAGCAGTCCCTCGGGACAGGGGGCGTATACTGAAGCTTTCTTT. Protein product: CASSPSGQGAYTEAFF.

This rearrangement joins TRBV4-3 to TRBJ2-7; D remains ambiguous. CDR3 size: 16 residues. Trimming cost V 1 base and J 0 bases, with 13 bases left between them. In germline, CDR1 is LGHNA, CDR2 YSLEER. The CDR3 spells CASSQGRFVPSYEQYF. For the CDR3, the DNA is TGCGCCAGCAGCCAAGGGAGATTCGTCCCCTCCTACGAGCAGTACTTC.

V is TRBV6-5 and J is TRBJ2-1; D may be TRBD1 (5 bases). V lost 2 bases and J lost 8, with 10 bases in between. CDR3 length equals 13 residues. Germline V lookup: CDR1 MNHEY, CDR2 SVGAGI. The CDR3 bases are TGTGCCAGCAGTTACCAGGGTTCGGATGAGCAGTTCTTC. Residues: CASSYQGSDEQFF.

Written as DNA, the CDR3 is TGCGCCAGCAGCTTGTATCCGGACTATCAGCCCCAGCATTTT. Translation: CASSLYPDYQPQHF. The chain links TRBV5-1 to TRBJ1-5, with D unresolved. The CDR3 sequence is 14 residues long. The germline CDR1 and CDR2 sequences are SGHRS and YFSETQ. V was pared by 1 base and J by 5 bases, with 10 bases between.

The chain employs TRBV4-1 and TRBJ2-1; D may be TRBD2 (7 bases). This CDR3 has 16 amino acids. Germline V gene sequence: CDR1 MGHRA, CDR2 YSYEKL. V was trimmed by 4 bases and J by 4 bases, leaving 17 bases between them. The DNA for the CDR3 is TGCGCCAGCAGCCCTCTGGGAGGGGGTACTTACAATGAGCAGTTCTTC. This sequence encodes CASSPLGGGTYNEQFF.

The chain employs TRBV7-8 and TRBJ1-5; 10 positions match TRBD1. Looked up from germline, CDR1 is SGHVS and CDR2 is FQNEAQ. The CDR3 totals 14 residues. V lost 3 bases and J lost 5; bases outside the gene matches: 1. Here the CDR3 DNA reads TGTGCCAGCAGCTTGACAGGGGGCGATCAGCCCCAGCATTTT. Amino acid sequence: CASSLTGGDQPQHF.

The chain employs TRBV30 and TRBJ1-3; D is unresolved. Germline CDR1 and CDR2: GTSNPN and SVGIG (reference sequence). Between the trimmed V and J ends, which lost 1 base and 2 bases, there was a span of 9 bases. The CDR3 is made up of 14 amino acids. CDR3 sequence: CAWSAPGAGNTIYF. Here the CDR3 DNA reads TGTGCCTGGAGTGCCCCCGGGGCTGGAAACACCATATATTTT.

V is TRBV30 and J is TRBJ1-3, with 9 bases that match TRBD1. This CDR3 is built from 16 residues. Per germline, CDR1 GTSNPN and CDR2 SVGIG (reference sequence). Trimming removed 1 base from V and 4 bases from J; junction bases left unmatched: 8. The CDR3 coding sequence is TGTGCCTGGAGTGAAACAGGGGGCATTTTGGGAAACACCATATATTTT. This translates into CAWSETGGILGNTIYF.

The gene calls are TRBV7-2 and TRBJ2-3; D is perhaps TRBD2 (6 bases). CDR3 length: 14 amino acids. Germline loops: CDR1 SGHTA, CDR2 FQGNSA. Trimming cost V 5 bases and J 3 bases, with 12 bases left between them. CDR3 DNA sequence: TGTGCCAGCAGCGCGGGACTCCATACAGATACGCAGTATTTT. Its protein is CASSAGLHTDTQYF.

The chain employs TRBV9 and TRBJ1-1, with D possibly TRBD1 on 6 matching bases. This CDR3 contains 15 residues. Germline V gene lookup returns CDR1 SGDLS and CDR2 YYNGEE. V lost 1 base to trimming and J lost 1 base, with 11 bases between them. The CDR3 DNA reads TGTGCCAGCAGCGTAAGGGCGACAGGGAACACTGAAGCTTTCTTT. It specifies CASSVRATGNTEAFF. The full variable domain, with the rest looked up from reference TRBV9 and TRBJ1-1, is DSGVTQTPKHLITATGQRVTLRCSPRSGDLSVYWYQQSLDQGLQFLIQYYNGEERAKGNILERFSAQQFPDLHSELNLSSLELGDSALYFCASSVRATGNTEAFFGQGTRLTVV.

CDR3 loop: CASTGDGPNTIYF. The CDR3, as DNA: TGTGCCAGCACGGGGGACGGCCCTAATACCATATATTTT. The chain links TRBV18 to TRBJ1-3; D might be TRBD1 (5 bases). Germline CDR1 and CDR2: KGHSH and LQKENI. The CDR3 covers 13 residues. The V end was cut by 8 bases, the J end by 10 bases, with 18 bases between.

The chain links TRBV7-3 to TRBJ2-2, with 7 bases that match TRBD1. The V and J ends lost 5 bases and 1 base, in that order; junction bases with no gene match: 4. CDR1 is SGHTA, CDR2 FQGTGA, per germline. CDR3 length equals 15 residues. CDR3: CASSPGTVNTGELFF. The CDR3 DNA is TGTGCCAGCAGCCCAGGGACAGTGAACACCGGGGAGCTGTTTTTT.